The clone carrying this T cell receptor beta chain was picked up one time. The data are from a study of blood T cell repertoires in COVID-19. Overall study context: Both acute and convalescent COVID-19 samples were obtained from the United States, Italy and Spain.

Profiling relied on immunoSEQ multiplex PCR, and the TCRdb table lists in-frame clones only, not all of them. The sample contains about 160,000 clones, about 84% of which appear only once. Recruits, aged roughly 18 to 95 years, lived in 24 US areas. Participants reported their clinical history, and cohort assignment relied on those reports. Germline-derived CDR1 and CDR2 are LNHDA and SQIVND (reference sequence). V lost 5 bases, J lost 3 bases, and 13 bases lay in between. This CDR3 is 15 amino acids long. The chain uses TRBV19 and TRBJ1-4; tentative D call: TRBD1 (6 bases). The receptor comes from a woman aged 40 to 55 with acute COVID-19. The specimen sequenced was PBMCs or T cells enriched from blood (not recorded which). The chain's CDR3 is CASSFQGIANEKLFF. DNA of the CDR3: TGTGCCAGTAGTTTTCAGGGGATAGCTAATGAAAAACTGTTTTTT.